Each of the 16 T cell receptor beta chains below was sequenced from the same sample in a study of blood T cells in healthy people across ages. Alongside a J-beta primer mix, a sample-barcoded 5' primer served in a second PCR lasting roughly 7 to 12 cycles. TCRdb used MiXCR to reprocess the 5' RACE reads, holding one entry per CDR3 protein. This table has fewer than 2,000,000 distinct CDR3 sequences, about two fifths appearing once. Sample: blood. These receptor sequences come from a human donor in good health.

The genes are TRBV5-1 and TRBJ1-1; TRBD1 aligns across 9 bases. With V trimmed by 5 bases and J by 6 bases, 8 bases remained unmatched. This CDR3 has 14 residues. Germline-derived CDR1 and CDR2 are SGHRS and YFSETQ. The CDR3 loop reads CASRGWTGDSEAFF. The CDR3 DNA follows: TGCGCCAGCAGAGGATGGACAGGGGACTCTGAAGCTTTCTTT.

As for this clonotype: At one boundary the junction diverges from the germline segment, which might be a read error. The genes are TRBV7-9 and TRBJ2-6; D might be TRBD1 or TRBD2, each matching 5 bases. This CDR3 is built from 16 residues. Germline V CDR1 and CDR2: SEHNR, FQNEAQ (reference sequence). CDR3: CASSFPGPSGANVPTF. The CDR3 bases are TGTGCCAGCAGCTTTCCGGGGCCGTCTGGGGCCAACGTCCCGACTTTC.

The chain's CDR3 is CASSSTGQPIANYGYTF. In nucleotides, the CDR3 is TGCGCCAGCAGCTCCACGGGACAGCCCATAGCTAACTATGGCTACACCTTC. The chain employs TRBV5-1 and TRBJ1-2, with 7 bases matching TRBD1. The CDR3 covers 17 residues. The V gene's germline CDR1 is SGHRS and CDR2 YFSETQ. The V gene end was trimmed by 3 bases and the J gene end by 0 bases; junction bases not matched to a gene: 11.

This chain uses TRBV9 with TRBJ2-5; 11 bases are a match to TRBD2. Per the germline V gene, CDR1 is SGDLS and CDR2 is YYNGEE. The V gene end was trimmed by 3 bases and the J gene end by 5 bases; junction bases not matched to a gene: 6. This CDR3 comprises 15 residues. The CDR3 DNA reads TGTGCCAGCAGCGGTATGGGACTAGCGGAGGAGACCCAGTACTTC. Its translation is CASSGMGLAEETQYF.

CDR3 in DNA: TGTGCCAGCATCAATATCCTGACGCGTTTCGAAGCTTTCTTT. This translates into CASINILTRFEAFF. V gene TRBV12-3 or TRBV12-4 combines with J gene TRBJ1-1, with D unresolved. The CDR3 contains 14 residues. Trimming pared 7 bases from V and 8 bases from J, leaving 20 bases between.

This clonotype was observed a handful of times. The chain is built from TRBV7-8 and TRBJ2-1; D is tentatively TRBD1 or TRBD2 (6 bases each). This CDR3 is 15 amino acids long. Looked up from germline, CDR1 is SGHVS and CDR2 is FQNEAQ. Trimming left V 8 bases short and J 8 bases short, with 22 bases between. This CDR3 is CASGHREDPGDEQFF. The CDR3 DNA reads as TGTGCCAGCGGACACAGGGAGGACCCCGGCGATGAGCAGTTCTTC.

The CDR3 loop is CASSQEGRATDTQYF. CDR3 nucleotides: TGCGCCAGCAGCCAAGAAGGCAGGGCCACAGATACGCAGTATTTT. J is TRBJ2-3 and V is TRBV4-3; perhaps TRBD1 as D (5 bases). The CDR3 runs to 15 residues. CDR1 and CDR2 (germline): LGHNA, YSLEER. V shed 0 bases and J shed 2 bases, with 9 bases lying between them.

This chain links TRBV27 with TRBJ1-2, with 10 bases identical to TRBD1. The CDR3 has 15 amino acids. Germline CDR1 is MNHEY and CDR2 is SMNVEV (reference sequence). V lost 6 bases and J lost 3; bases outside the gene matches: 7. The CDR3 loop is CASRNPGQGDYGYTF. The CDR3 coding sequence is TGTGCCAGCAGAAATCCCGGACAGGGGGACTATGGCTACACCTTC.

The chain joins TRBV11-3 to TRBJ2-4; TRBD1 matches at 8 bases. The CDR3 length is 14 residues. With 5 bases clipped from V and 13 bases from J, the junction kept 13 bases outside the gene matches. The V gene's germline CDR1 is SGHNT and CDR2 YENEEA. The CDR3 loop is CASSNRQGNWEQYF. The CDR3 DNA follows: TGTGCCAGCAGCAACCGACAGGGGAATTGGGAGCAGTACTTC.

This clonotype has only a few counts. The V gene is TRBV12-3 or TRBV12-4, the J gene TRBJ2-1, with D possibly TRBD2 on 7 matching bases. This CDR3 spans 15 amino acids. The germline V and J ends were trimmed by 6 bases and 3 bases, with 15 bases remaining between them. CDR3 nucleotide sequence: TGTGCCAGCAGCTCGATGGGGGGGCTCTACAATGAGCAGTTCTTC. Amino acid sequence: CASSSMGGLYNEQFF.

V is TRBV9 and J is TRBJ1-5; D not certain. The germline V gene encodes CDR1 SGDLS and CDR2 YYNGEE. This CDR3 is built from 14 residues. Trimming shortened V by 4 bases and J by 2 bases, and 10 bases separated the two germline ends. The CDR3 coding sequence is TGTGCCAGCAGCCACAATGACGGCAATCAGCCCCAGCATTTT. It codes for CASSHNDGNQPQHF.

The chain links TRBV12-3 or TRBV12-4 to TRBJ2-7; D remains unclear. This CDR3 comprises 11 residues. The V end lost 7 bases, the J end lost 6 bases, and 10 bases lay between the germline ends. In DNA, the CDR3 is TGTGCCAGCACCCGGGTGGGCGAGCAGTACTTC. It encodes CASTRVGEQYF.

CDR3 nucleotide sequence: TGTGCCACCAGCTCCGACAGGGTTAGGACTGAAGCTTTCTTT. This sequence encodes CATSSDRVRTEAFF. The chain couples TRBV15 to TRBJ1-1; 7 bases map to TRBD1. CDR1 is LNHNV, CDR2 YYDKDF, per germline (reference sequence). This CDR3 has 14 amino acids. Unmatched junction bases numbered 8, after V lost 5 bases and J lost 5 bases.

CDR3 DNA: TGTGCCACCAGCAGAGATAGTAAGGGACAGGGGGCGCGAGAGACCCAGTACTTC. Translated: CATSRDSKGQGARETQYF. V is TRBV15 and J is TRBJ2-5, with 12 positions matching TRBD1. The V segment lost 0 bases and the J segment 4 bases; nucleotides outside the gene matches: 9. Per germline, CDR1 LNHNV and CDR2 YYDKDF (reference sequence). CDR3 length: 18 amino acids.

The chain joins TRBV21-1 to TRBJ2-1; TRBD2 reflects the table's D call only, with no check against the DNA. TRBV21-1 is shown as a pseudogene. The CDR3 sequence is 14 residues long. CDR3 nucleotide sequence: TGTGCCAGCAGCAAAGTTCAGGGCCCCAATGAGCAGTTCTTC. Its translation is CASSKVQGPNEQFF.

This clonotype was seen once. The rearrangement joins TRBV6-5 to TRBJ2-5; either TRBD1 or TRBD2 may supply D (5 bases each). V lost 2 bases, J lost 0 bases, and 10 bases lay in between. The CDR3 loop spans 15 amino acids. The germline CDR1 and CDR2 sequences are MNHEY and SVGAGI. The CDR3 sequence: CASSYQGGYQETQYF. The DNA for the CDR3 is TGTGCCAGCAGTTACCAGGGCGGGTACCAAGAGACCCAGTACTTC.